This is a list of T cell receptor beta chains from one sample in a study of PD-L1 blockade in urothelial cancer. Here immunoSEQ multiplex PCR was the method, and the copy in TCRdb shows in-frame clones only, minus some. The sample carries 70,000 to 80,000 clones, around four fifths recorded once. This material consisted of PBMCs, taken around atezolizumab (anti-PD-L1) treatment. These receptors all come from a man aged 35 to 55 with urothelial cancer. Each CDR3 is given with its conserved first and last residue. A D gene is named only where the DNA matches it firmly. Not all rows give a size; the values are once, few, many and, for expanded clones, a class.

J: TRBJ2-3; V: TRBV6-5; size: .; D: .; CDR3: CASSYEVTDTQYF; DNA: TGTGCCAGCAGTTACGAGGTCACAGATACGCAGTATTTT
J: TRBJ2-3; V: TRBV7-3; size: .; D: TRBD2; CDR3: CASSHGWGGVVDTQYF; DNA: TGTGCCAGCAGCCACGGATGGGGGGGAGTGGTAGATACGCAGTATTTT
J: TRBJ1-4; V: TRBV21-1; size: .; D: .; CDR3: CASSAQGNEKLFF; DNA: TGTGCCAGCAGCGCCCAGGGGAACGAAAAACTGTTTTTT
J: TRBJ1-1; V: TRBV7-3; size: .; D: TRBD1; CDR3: CASSTAGQGTEAFF; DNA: TGTGCCAGCAGCACCGCCGGACAGGGCACTGAAGCTTTCTTT
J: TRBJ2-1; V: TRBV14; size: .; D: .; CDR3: CASSQGLGLSTLEQFF; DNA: TGTGCCAGCAGCCAAGGGTTGGGACTCAGTACTCTGGAGCAGTTCTTC
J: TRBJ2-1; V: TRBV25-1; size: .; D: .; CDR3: CASSDSNSKGGNEQFF; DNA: TGTGCCAGCAGTGACTCGAATTCCAAGGGGGGGAATGAGCAGTTCTTC
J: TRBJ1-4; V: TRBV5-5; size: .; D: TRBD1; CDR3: CASSLLIGGDEKLFF; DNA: TGTGCCAGCAGCTTGTTGATAGGGGGCGATGAAAAACTGTTTTTT
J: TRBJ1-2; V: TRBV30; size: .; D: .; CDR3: CAWSVRPSQANYGYTF; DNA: TGTGCCTGGAGTGTCCGCCCCAGTCAAGCTAACTATGGCTACACCTTC
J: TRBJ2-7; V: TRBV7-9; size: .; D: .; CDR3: CASSLEGQNYEQYF; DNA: TGTGCCAGCAGCTTAGAGGGGCAGAACTACGAGCAGTACTTC
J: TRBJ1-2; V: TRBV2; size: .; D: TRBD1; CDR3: CASSLQGAQNYGYTF; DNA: TGTGCCAGCAGCCTACAGGGGGCGCAGAACTATGGCTACACCTTC
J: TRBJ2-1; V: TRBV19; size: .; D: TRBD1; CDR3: CASSRPGQAYNEQFF; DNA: TGTGCCAGTAGTCGTCCGGGACAGGCTTACAATGAGCAGTTCTTC
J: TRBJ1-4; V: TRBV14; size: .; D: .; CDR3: CASSQALGDYNEKLFF; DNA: TGTGCCAGCAGCCAAGCCCTCGGGGACTATAATGAAAAACTGTTTTTT
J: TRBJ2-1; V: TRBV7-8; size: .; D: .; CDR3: CASSPPRRLSPNEQFF; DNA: TGTGCCAGCAGCCCCCCGAGGCGACTATCCCCTAATGAGCAGTTCTTC
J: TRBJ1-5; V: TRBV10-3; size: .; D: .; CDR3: CAIRESLSNQPQHF; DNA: TGTGCCATCCGAGAGAGTCTTAGCAATCAGCCCCAGCATTTT
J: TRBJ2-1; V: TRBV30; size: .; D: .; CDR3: CAWVGARSGEQFF; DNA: TGTGCCTGGGTGGGGGCTAGGTCCGGTGAGCAGTTCTTC
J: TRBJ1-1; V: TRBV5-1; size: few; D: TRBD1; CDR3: CASMGQNRGRTEAFF; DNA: TGCGCCAGCATGGGACAAAACAGGGGGAGGACTGAAGCTTTCTTT
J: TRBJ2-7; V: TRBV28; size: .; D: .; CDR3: CASSPPGYGYEQYF; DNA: TGTGCCAGCAGTCCGCCGGGGTACGGATACGAGCAGTACTTC
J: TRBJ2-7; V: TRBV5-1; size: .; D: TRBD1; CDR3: CASSAGQGAWFEQYF; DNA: TGCGCCAGCAGCGCGGGACAGGGGGCTTGGTTCGAGCAGTACTTC
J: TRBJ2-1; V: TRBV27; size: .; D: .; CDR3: CASRRGIVSYNEQFF; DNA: TGTGCCAGCAGGCGCGGAATAGTCTCCTACAATGAGCAGTTCTTC
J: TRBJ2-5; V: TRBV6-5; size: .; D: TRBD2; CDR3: CASSLSGRREETQYF; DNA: TGTGCCAGCAGTTTAAGCGGGAGGCGAGAAGAGACCCAGTACTTC
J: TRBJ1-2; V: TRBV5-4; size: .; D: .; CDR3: CASSLTGPNYGYTF; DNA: TGTGCCAGCAGCTTGACAGGGCCTAACTATGGCTACACCTTC
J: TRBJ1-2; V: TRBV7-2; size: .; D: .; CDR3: CASSLGGGPGGGYTF; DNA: TGTGCCAGCAGCTTGGGCGGGGGCCCGGGGGGGGGCTACACCTTC